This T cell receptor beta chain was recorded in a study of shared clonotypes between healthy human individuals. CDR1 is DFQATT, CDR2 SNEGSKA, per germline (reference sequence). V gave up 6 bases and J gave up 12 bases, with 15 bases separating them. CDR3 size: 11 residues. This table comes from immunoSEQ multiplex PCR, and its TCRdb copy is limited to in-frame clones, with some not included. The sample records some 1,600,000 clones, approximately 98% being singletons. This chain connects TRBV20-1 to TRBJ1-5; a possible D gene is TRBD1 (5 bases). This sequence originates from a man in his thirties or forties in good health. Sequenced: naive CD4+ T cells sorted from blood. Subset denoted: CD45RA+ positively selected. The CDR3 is CSARGFRDQHF. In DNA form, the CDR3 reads TGCAGTGCACGGGGCTTTCGAGACCAGCATTTT.